This T cell receptor (beta chain) emerged from a study of PD-1 blockade in classical Hodgkin lymphoma. Data came from immunoSEQ multiplex PCR; TCRdb stores just in-frame clones and leaves some out. The sample lists tens of thousands of clones, 78% occurring once. The ends lost 4 bases at V and 6 bases at J; junction bases unmatched: 15. The germline CDR1 and CDR2 sequences are MNHEY and SMNVEV (reference sequence). This CDR3 is 16 amino acids long. Time point defined: cycle 4 day 1 (C4D1), after six to seven weeks of nivolumab. Each of the patients experienced relapse following autologous stem cell transplantation, and their brentuximab vedotin exposure differed.

This receptor was identified in a human donor with classical Hodgkin lymphoma. The chain joins TRBV27 to TRBJ2-7, with 7 positions matching TRBD2. Here the sequenced sample was peripheral blood mononuclear cells (PBMCs), taken before the fourth cycle of nivolumab. The CDR3 nucleotides are TGTGCCAGCAGTTCCTTACCAGCGGGAAGGAGCTCCGAGCAGTACTTC. This translates into CASSSLPAGRSSEQYF.